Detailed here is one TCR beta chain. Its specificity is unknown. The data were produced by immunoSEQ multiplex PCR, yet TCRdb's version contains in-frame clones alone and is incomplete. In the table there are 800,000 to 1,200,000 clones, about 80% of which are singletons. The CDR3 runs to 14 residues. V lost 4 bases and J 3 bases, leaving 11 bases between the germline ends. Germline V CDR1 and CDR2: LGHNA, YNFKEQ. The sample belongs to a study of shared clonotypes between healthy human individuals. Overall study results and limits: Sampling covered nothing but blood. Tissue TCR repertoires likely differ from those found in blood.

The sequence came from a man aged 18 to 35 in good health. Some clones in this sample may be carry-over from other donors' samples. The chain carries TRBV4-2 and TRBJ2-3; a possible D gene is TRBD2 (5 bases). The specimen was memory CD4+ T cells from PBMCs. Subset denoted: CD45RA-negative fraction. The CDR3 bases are TGTGCCAGCAGCCGGGGAGTTCGGACAGATACGCAGTATTTT. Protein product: CASSRGVRTDTQYF.